The rows below give T cell receptor beta chains drawn from one sample of a study of cytomegalovirus exposure and HLA in healthy donors. Measured with immunoSEQ multiplex PCR; TCRdb has only the in-frame clones, and not every one. The sample consists of 150,000 to 180,000 clones, 80% of them appearing once. The sample taken for sequencing was PBMCs. All receptors derive from a woman aged 40 to 50 in good health and CMV-seropositive. CDR3s include the opening cysteine and the closing phenylalanine or tryptophan. A D gene is named only where the DNA matches it firmly. Part of the rows lack a size; the others show once, few, many or a class for expanded clones.

- | - | TRBJ2-7 | TRBV4-2 | CASSEGAGPYEQYF | TGTGCCAGCAGCGAAGGGGCGGGACCCTACGAGCAGTACTTC
- | - | TRBJ1-1 | TRBV7-3 | CASSRLQGTEAFF | TGTGCCAGCAGCCGCCTGCAGGGAACTGAAGCTTTCTTT
TRBD2 | - | TRBJ2-1 | TRBV5-1 | CASSLGTSGYNEQFF | TGCGCCAGCAGCTTAGGGACTAGCGGTTACAATGAGCAGTTCTTC
TRBD1 | - | TRBJ2-7 | TRBV6-6 | CASSYSRDRSYEQYF | TGTGCCAGCAGTTACTCGAGGGACAGGTCGTACGAGCAGTACTTC
TRBD2 | - | TRBJ2-5 | TRBV11-2 | CASSPGRETQYF | TGTGCCAGCAGCCCCGGGAGGGAGACCCAGTACTTC
- | - | TRBJ2-7 | TRBV5-8 | CASSFGQPYEQYF | TGTGCCAGCAGCTTTGGACAGCCCTACGAGCAGTACTTC
TRBD1 | few | TRBJ2-6 | TRBV30 | CAWGTGGGGANVLTF | TGTGCCTGGGGGACAGGGGGCGGTGGGGCCAACGTCCTGACTTTC
- | - | TRBJ2-6 | TRBV15 | CATSRVGHSGANVLTF | TGTGCCACCAGCAGAGTGGGACACTCTGGGGCCAACGTCCTGACTTTC
- | once | TRBJ1-1 | TRBV5-1 | CASSLDNRVSTEAFF | TGCGCCAGCAGCTTGGATAACAGAGTAAGCACTGAAGCTTTCTTT
- | - | TRBJ1-2 | TRBV2 | CAWAGGEDYGYTF | TGTGCCTGGGCGGGAGGGGAGGACTATGGCTACACCTTC
TRBD1 | - | TRBJ1-5 | TRBV7-8 | CASSLRTGGSLGIQPQHF | TGTGCCAGCAGCTTACGGACAGGGGGCAGCCTGGGCATTCAGCCCCAGCATTTT
- | - | TRBJ2-5 | TRBV27 | CASSLGSPPRETQYF | TGTGCCAGCAGTTTGGGCAGCCCCCCGAGAGAGACCCAGTACTTC
TRBD2 | few | TRBJ2-3 | TRBV5-4 | CASSLGLAGGRGTDTQYF | TGTGCCAGCAGCTTGGGACTAGCGGGAGGGCGGGGAACAGATACGCAGTATTTT
- | - | TRBJ2-2 | TRBV5-1 | CASSPEGALNTGELFF | TGCGCCAGCAGCCCGGAGGGGGCACTGAACACCGGGGAGCTGTTTTTT
TRBD2 | - | TRBJ2-5 | TRBV9 | CASSPRTSSKLETQYF | TGTGCCAGCAGCCCCCGGACTAGTTCGAAGTTGGAGACCCAGTACTTC
TRBD2 | - | TRBJ2-7 | TRBV28 | CASSDFAGGTYEQYF | TGTGCCAGCAGTGACTTTGCGGGAGGGACCTACGAGCAGTACTTC
TRBD1 | - | TRBJ1-3 | TRBV5-1 | CASSGGQFSGNTIYF | TGCGCCAGCAGCGGGGGACAGTTCTCTGGAAACACCATATATTTT
TRBD1 | few | TRBJ2-1 | TRBV7-3 | CASSWADRGYNEQFF | TGTGCCAGCAGCTGGGCCGACAGGGGTTACAATGAGCAGTTCTTC
- | - | TRBJ2-5 | TRBV18 | CASSPPLRAQETQYF | TGTGCCAGCTCACCACCCTTGAGGGCCCAAGAGACCCAGTACTTC
TRBD1 | - | TRBJ2-7 | TRBV6-6 | CASSLSTGTGGVGQYF | TGTGCCAGCAGCCTATCAACCGGGACAGGGGGCGTCGGGCAGTACTTC
- | - | TRBJ2-1 | TRBV30 | CAWSVQGPDVDEQFF | TGTGCCTGGAGTGTACAGGGCCCGGACGTGGATGAGCAGTTCTTC
TRBD2 | - | TRBJ2-2 | TRBV5-1 | CASKREASTGELFF | TGCGCCAGCAAGCGGGAGGCCTCCACCGGGGAGCTGTTTTTT
- | few | TRBJ1-3 | TRBV28 | CASSLWVEQGEENTIYF | TGTGCCAGCAGTTTATGGGTAGAACAGGGAGAAGAAAACACCATATATTTT
TRBD2 | - | TRBJ2-1 | TRBV13 | CASSLRTSGRSSYNEQFF | TGTGCCAGCAGCTTAAGGACTAGCGGGAGAAGCTCCTACAATGAGCAGTTCTTC
- | - | TRBJ1-4 | TRBV4-1 | CASSRSLGATNEKLFF | TGCGCCAGCAGCCGTTCTCTAGGGGCCACTAATGAAAAACTGTTTTTT
- | few | TRBJ2-2 | TRBV10-1 | CAKTSGCGELFF | TGCGCCAAAACATCCGGGTGCGGGGAGCTGTTTTTT
TRBD2 | - | TRBJ2-7 | TRBV11-2 | CASSRGTSGLGSNYEQYF | TGTGCCAGCAGCCGGGGGACTAGCGGGCTTGGTTCCAACTACGAGCAGTACTTC
TRBD2 | - | TRBJ2-7 | TRBV7-8 | CASSLLGASGSYIREQYF | TGTGCCAGCAGCTTATTGGGGGCCAGCGGGAGTTACATACGAGAGCAGTACTTC
TRBD2 | - | TRBJ2-1 | TRBV11-2 | CASSIRAGVGEQFF | TGTGCCAGCAGCATAAGGGCGGGAGTTGGGGAGCAGTTCTTC
- | - | TRBJ1-5 | TRBV6-4 | CASSATGGNQPQHF | TGTGCCAGCAGTGCGACAGGTGGAAATCAGCCCCAGCATTTT
TRBD2 | - | TRBJ2-7 | TRBV9 | CASSALAGGYEQYF | TGTGCCAGCAGCGCGCTAGCGGGAGGCTACGAGCAGTACTTC
TRBD2 | - | TRBJ2-2 | TRBV5-1 | CASSLLRGRNTGELFF | TGCGCCAGCAGCTTACTACGCGGGAGGAACACCGGGGAGCTGTTTTTT
TRBD2 | - | TRBJ2-7 | TRBV10-2 | CASRTSGSAYEQYF | TGCGCCAGCAGAACTAGCGGGAGTGCCTACGAGCAGTACTTC
TRBD2 | once | TRBJ2-3 | TRBV5-4 | CASSLGVAGGPDTQYF | TGTGCCAGCAGCTTGGGGGTAGCGGGAGGGCCGGATACGCAGTATTTT
- | few | TRBJ1-1 | TRBV6-1 | CASSSSGTLYEAFF | TGTGCCAGCAGTTCGAGCGGGACACTATATGAAGCTTTCTTT
- | few | TRBJ2-7 | TRBV18 | CASSPGYREMSYEQYF | TGTGCCAGCTCACCTGGGTACAGGGAGATGTCCTACGAGCAGTACTTC
TRBD1 | - | TRBJ1-4 | TRBV11-2 | CASSLGGQYNEKLFF | TGTGCCAGCAGCTTAGGGGGACAGTATAATGAAAAACTGTTTTTT
TRBD1 | - | TRBJ2-2 | TRBV5-4 | CASRLTGSGELFF | TGTGCCAGCAGACTGACAGGGTCCGGGGAGCTGTTTTTT
TRBD1 | - | TRBJ1-1 | TRBV27 | CASGDSATEAFF | TGTGCCAGCGGGGACAGTGCCACTGAAGCTTTCTTT
- | - | TRBJ2-2 | TRBV29-1 | CSVGHFGGELFF | TGCAGCGTGGGACATTTTGGCGGGGAGCTGTTTTTT
TRBD2 | - | TRBJ2-3 | TRBV5-4 | CASSFSGSTDTQYF | TGTGCCAGCAGCTTCAGCGGGAGTACAGATACGCAGTATTTT
TRBD1 | - | TRBJ1-5 | TRBV19 | CASRTGGGGNQPQHF | TGTGCCAGTAGGACAGGGGGCGGTGGCAATCAGCCCCAGCATTTT
- | - | TRBJ2-1 | TRBV9 | CASSVGGGFLEQFF | TGTGCCAGCAGCGTAGGGGGAGGCTTTCTGGAGCAGTTCTTC
- | - | TRBJ1-5 | TRBV6-1 | CASSEVGGVNQPQHF | TGTGCCAGCAGTGAAGTAGGGGGGGTCAATCAGCCCCAGCATTTT
- | - | TRBJ1-1 | TRBV18 | CASSHPTGIEAFF | TGTGCCAGCTCACATCCTACAGGGATTGAAGCTTTCTTT
- | - | TRBJ1-4 | TRBV6-5 | CASRRGGNEKLFF | TGTGCCAGCAGGAGAGGAGGGAATGAAAAACTGTTTTTT
- | - | TRBJ2-3 | TRBV18 | CASSPNQQGGGTDTQYF | TGTGCCAGCTCACCAAACCAACAGGGTGGGGGCACAGATACGCAGTATTTT
TRBD1 | medium-sized | TRBJ1-1 | TRBV6-5 | CASRSGQVYEAFF | TGTGCCAGCAGGTCGGGACAGGTTTATGAAGCTTTCTTT
- | - | TRBJ2-1 | TRBV7-8 | CASSLGRATEQFF | TGTGCCAGCAGCTTAGGGAGGGCTACTGAGCAGTTCTTC
TRBD1 | - | TRBJ2-7 | TRBV12-5 | CASGRDRGAYEQYF | TGTGCTAGTGGTCGGGACAGGGGCGCCTACGAGCAGTACTTC
- | - | TRBJ1-5 | TRBV2 | CASWSSGQPQHF | TGTGCCAGCTGGTCTTCCGGTCAGCCCCAGCATTTT
TRBD2 | few | TRBJ2-3 | TRBV10-3 | CAIATSEADTQYF | TGTGCCATCGCGACTAGCGAGGCAGATACGCAGTATTTT
- | - | TRBJ1-1 | TRBV7-2 | CASRARTRGIMNTEAFF | TGTGCCAGCAGAGCCCGGACCAGGGGAATAATGAACACTGAAGCTTTCTTT